These 29 T cell receptor beta chains share one sample of origin, sequenced in a study of blood T cells in healthy people across ages. Primed by a sample-barcoded 5' primer and a J-beta primer mix, a second PCR proceeded for roughly 7 to 11 cycles. MiXCR, run by TCRdb on the 5' RACE reads, gives a single entry per CDR3 protein. In the table there are fewer than 700,000 distinct CDR3 sequences, around 38% of which are singletons. Sequencing was carried out using blood. These receptors all stem from a man of 80 years or more in good health.

The chain's CDR3 is CASNSNTGYEQYF. CDR3 sequence (DNA): TGTGCCAGCAACTCAAATACAGGATACGAGCAGTACTTC. This rearrangement joins TRBV7-9 to TRBJ2-7, with TRBD1 as a possible D gene (5 bases). The CDR3 has 13 residues. Trimming pared 7 bases from V and 4 bases from J, leaving 14 bases between. From germline, CDR1 is SEHNR and CDR2 FQNEAQ (reference sequence).

This clonotype was picked up many times. V and J are TRBV4-2 and TRBJ2-7; 10 bases fit TRBD2. The germline gives CDR1 LGHNA, CDR2 YNFKEQ. The CDR3 length is 18 residues. With 1 base clipped from V and 0 bases from J, the junction kept 9 bases outside the gene matches. CDR3 amino acids: CASSQGPAASGSSYEQYF. CDR3 DNA: TGTGCCAGCAGCCAAGGACCCGCGGCTAGCGGGAGCTCCTACGAGCAGTACTTC.

The gene calls are TRBV12-3 or TRBV12-4 and TRBJ1-1; TRBD1 might be the D (5 bases). V lost 6 bases to trimming and J lost 6 bases, with 17 bases between them. The length of the CDR3 is 14 residues. CDR3 residues: CASSSDPGRPEAFF. The CDR3 region has the DNA TGTGCCAGCAGCTCAGACCCAGGGCGGCCTGAAGCTTTCTTT.

This clonotype showed up just a few times. This chain connects TRBV6-2 or TRBV6-3 to TRBJ2-4; D not resolved. This CDR3 is built from 15 residues. From germline, CDR1 is MNHEY and CDR2 SVGEGT. Trimming pared 4 bases from V and 1 base from J, leaving 11 bases between. The CDR3 loop is CASSFRTPAKNIQYF. The CDR3 region has the DNA TGTGCCAGCAGTTTCCGAACCCCCGCCAAAAACATTCAGTACTTC.

This clonotype has just a few counts. CDR3 sequence: CSARAGTAPKGSGNEQFF. The CDR3 DNA reads as TGCAGTGCTAGAGCCGGGACAGCACCTAAGGGATCTGGGAATGAGCAGTTCTTC. V and J are TRBV20-1 and TRBJ2-1; 7 bases line up with TRBD1. After removal of 1 base from V and 7 bases from J, the junction contained 19 bases not matched to a gene. The CDR3 is made up of 18 amino acids. Germline assignment: CDR1 DFQATT and CDR2 SNEGSKA (reference sequence).

The V call is TRBV25-1, the J call TRBJ2-7; 9 nucleotides align to TRBD2. The length of the CDR3 is 15 residues. J was trimmed by 2 bases and V by 6 bases; bases with no gene match: 8. Germline CDR1 and CDR2: MGHDK and SYGVNS. This CDR3 reads CASRGTSRTTYEQYF. For the CDR3, the DNA is TGTGCCAGCAGGGGGACTAGCCGTACTACCTACGAGCAGTACTTC.

This rearrangement joins TRBV29-1 to TRBJ2-5, with D maybe TRBD1 (6 bases). The CDR3 length is 13 residues. In germline, CDR1 is SQVTM, CDR2 ANQGSEA. The ends were cut back, 8 bases at V and 1 base at J, with 14 bases in the middle. The CDR3 DNA follows: TGCAGCTCTCGACAGGCTACCCAAGAGACCCAGTACTTC. Amino acid sequence: CSSRQATQETQYF.

The table lists this clonotype with many counts. The chain employs TRBV5-5 and TRBJ2-5; 12 nucleotides line up with TRBD2. The V gene end was trimmed by 0 bases and the J gene end by 6 bases; junction bases not matched to a gene: 9. The CDR3 consists of 17 residues. From germline, CDR1 is SGHKS and CDR2 YYEKEE (reference sequence). CDR3 loop: CASSLEASGRAWKTQYF. The CDR3, as DNA: TGTGCCAGCAGCTTGGAGGCTAGCGGGAGGGCCTGGAAGACCCAGTACTTC.

The gene calls are TRBV10-2 and TRBJ1-4, with D possibly matching TRBD1 (6 bases). Germline CDR1 is WSHSY and CDR2 is SAAADI. This CDR3 comprises 16 residues. V was shortened by 0 bases and J by 6 bases, with 14 bases between the two germline ends. The chain's CDR3 is CASSESNRAGDEKLFF. As DNA, the CDR3 is TGCGCCAGCAGTGAGTCGAACAGGGCTGGCGATGAAAAACTGTTTTTT.

J is TRBJ2-1 and V is TRBV5-1, with 11 bases matching TRBD2. J lost 5 bases, V lost 1 base, and 14 bases had no gene match. There are 19 residues in the CDR3. Germline V gene sequence: CDR1 SGHRS, CDR2 YFSETQ. CDR3 sequence: CASSLPETRASGRNNEQFF. As DNA, the CDR3 is TGCGCCAGCAGCTTGCCAGAAACCCGGGCTAGCGGGAGGAACAATGAGCAGTTCTTC.

The chain has TRBV20-1 and TRBJ2-7, with D possibly TRBD2 on 6 matching bases. The last part of the DNA fits TRBJ2-5 better; the J call may be wrong. Germline V gene data show CDR1 as DFQATT and CDR2 as SNEGSKA (reference sequence). This CDR3 has 11 residues. The CDR3 loop reads CSAHREETQYF. As DNA, the CDR3 is TGCAGTGCGCATCGGGAGGAGACCCAGTACTTC.

This chain links TRBV6-5 with TRBJ1-2; no definite D call. Germline V gene sequence: CDR1 MNHEY, CDR2 SVGAGI. The CDR3 has 9 residues. Trimming took off 10 bases at V and 6 bases at J, with 6 bases between the two ends. The CDR3 sequence is CATPNGYTF. Here the CDR3 DNA reads TGTGCCACTCCGAATGGCTACACCTTC.

On this clonotype itself: A much larger clone lies a single base off, so this may be a read error. The chain recombines TRBV29-1 with TRBJ2-5, with 8 positions matching TRBD1. The V segment lost 6 bases and the J segment 11 bases; nucleotides outside the gene matches: 17. CDR1 SQVTM and CDR2 ANQGSEA come from the germline V gene. This CDR3 comprises 14 residues. The CDR3 loop reads CSVRRGQVYNEQYF. CDR3 DNA: TGCAGCGTCCGGAGGGGACAGGTTTACAATGAGCAGTACTTC.

This clonotype has only one observation. The chain carries TRBV9 and TRBJ1-6, with D uncertain. Germline V gives CDR1 SGDLS, CDR2 YYNGEE. The CDR3 is 13 amino acids. Trimming removed 0 bases at V and 7 bases at J, with 5 bases between. The CDR3 here is CASSVVLNSPLHF. The CDR3 DNA reads as TGTGCCAGCAGCGTAGTCCTAAATTCACCCCTCCACTTT.

This clonotype has just a few counts. V is TRBV24-1 and J is TRBJ2-1; D remains ambiguous. Germline CDR1 is KGHDR and CDR2 is SFDVKD. The CDR3 is 13 amino acids. Trimming shortened V by 4 bases and J by 8 bases, and 11 bases separated the two germline ends. The CDR3 region has the DNA TGTGCCACCAGTGAACCTCCGAGCTATGAGCAGTTCTTC. This sequence encodes CATSEPPSYEQFF.

V and J are TRBV15 and TRBJ2-7, with D hard to call. Trimming took 0 bases from V and 2 from J, leaving 11 bases between them. This CDR3 has 15 residues. Germline-derived CDR1 and CDR2 are LNHNV and YYDKDF (reference sequence). DNA for the CDR3: TGTGCCACCAGCAGAGAGGTCAACAACCCCTACGAGCAGTACTTC. Its protein is CATSREVNNPYEQYF.

The rearrangement links TRBV15 to TRBJ2-5, with D tentatively TRBD1 (6 bases). The CDR3 runs 15 residues. Germline-derived CDR1 and CDR2 are LNHNV and YYDKDF (reference sequence). V lost 1 base and J lost 5, with 14 bases in between. CDR3 region: CATSRARGGLETQYF. In DNA, the CDR3 is TGTGCCACCAGCAGAGCCAGGGGTGGTTTGGAGACCCAGTACTTC.

The chain combines TRBV6-5 with TRBJ1-6; D is uncertain. Between the trimmed V and J ends, which lost 0 bases and 5 bases, there was a span of 14 bases. CDR1 is MNHEY and CDR2 is SVGAGI in the germline V gene. The length of the CDR3 is 17 residues. CDR3 residues: CASSYSRSGQNNSPLHF. The CDR3 nucleotides read TGTGCCAGCAGTTACTCGAGGTCCGGCCAGAATAATTCACCCCTCCACTTT.

The chain carries TRBV6-1 and TRBJ1-1, with 8 bases fitting TRBD1. The V and J ends lost 6 bases and 0 bases, in that order; junction bases with no gene match: 6. This CDR3 spans 15 amino acids. Germline V gene lookup returns CDR1 MNHNS and CDR2 SASEGT. CDR3 residues: CASRGIRGLNTEAFF. CDR3 sequence (DNA): TGTGCCAGCAGAGGCATCAGGGGGCTGAACACTGAAGCTTTCTTT.

This sequence joins TRBV7-9 and TRBJ1-2, with 9 bases aligning to TRBD1. The CDR3 has 14 amino acids. The J segment lost 7 bases and the V segment lost 0 bases, leaving 3 bases of the junction unmatched. Germline CDR1 is SEHNR and CDR2 is FQNEAQ (reference sequence). The CDR3 loop reads CASSLAGTGRGYTF. The CDR3 DNA reads TGTGCCAGCAGCTTAGCCGGGACAGGGCGTGGCTACACCTTC.

The chain recombines TRBV5-1 with TRBJ2-3; the match to TRBD1 covers 7 bases. This CDR3 is 17 amino acids long. With V trimmed by 6 bases and J by 6 bases, 19 bases remained unmatched. CDR1 is SGHRS and CDR2 is YFSETQ in the germline V gene. The CDR3 loop is CASTIPRLGGHKDTQYF. The CDR3 DNA follows: TGCGCCAGCACCATCCCCCGGCTAGGGGGCCACAAGGATACGCAGTATTTT.

This clonotype was seen a few times. The CDR3 nucleotides read TGCGCCAGCAGCCAAGAAGGTGGGACAGGGGGCAACTATGGCTACACCTTC. It translates to CASSQEGGTGGNYGYTF. This chain links TRBV4-3 with TRBJ1-2; 12 bases are shared with TRBD1. CDR3 length: 17 residues. Germline loops: CDR1 LGHNA, CDR2 YSLEER. V was clipped by 0 bases and J by 2 bases; unmatched bases: 4.

The rearrangement joins TRBV4-1 to TRBJ2-7; tentatively, D is TRBD1 (5 bases). The CDR3 totals 13 residues. Germline V gene data show CDR1 as MGHRA and CDR2 as YSYEKL. V gave up 2 bases and J gave up 2 bases, with 7 bases separating them. The chain's CDR3 is CASSQPTAYEQYF. The DNA of the CDR3 is TGCGCCAGCAGCCAACCGACAGCCTACGAGCAGTACTTC.

The genes are TRBV7-2 and TRBJ1-2; a weak D match, TRBD1 (5 bases). CDR3 length: 14 residues. V dropped 1 base and J dropped 6 bases, with 12 bases sitting between them. Germline V gives CDR1 SGHTA, CDR2 FQGNSA. This CDR3 reads CASSLDQGIDGYTF. The CDR3 DNA reads as TGTGCCAGCAGCTTAGACCAGGGAATCGATGGCTACACCTTC.

This chain connects TRBV20-1 to TRBJ2-7; tentative D call: TRBD2 (5 bases). Between the trimmed V and J ends, which lost 3 bases and 0 bases, there was a span of 12 bases. Germline CDR1 is DFQATT and CDR2 is SNEGSKA (reference sequence). The CDR3 is 14 residues long. CDR3 region: CSARESGGSYEQYF. The CDR3 region has the DNA TGCAGTGCTAGGGAAAGCGGAGGCTCCTACGAGCAGTACTTC.

V is TRBV18 and J is TRBJ2-7; 11 nucleotides line up with TRBD2. CDR3 size: 14 residues. With 3 bases clipped from V and 3 bases from J, the junction kept 1 base outside the gene matches. Per germline, CDR1 KGHSH and CDR2 LQKENI. The CDR3 sequence: CASSPTSGNYEQYF. Written as DNA, the CDR3 is TGTGCCAGCTCACCGACTAGCGGGAACTACGAGCAGTACTTC.

With respect to this clonotype: This may stem from a read error, because a much larger clone lies one nucleotide away. The chain is built from TRBV6-2 or TRBV6-3 and TRBJ2-1, with D perhaps matching TRBD1 (5 bases). Germline V CDR1 and CDR2: MNHEY, SVGEGT. There are 15 residues in the CDR3. The CDR3 region has the DNA TGTGCCTGCAGTTACTCGAACAGTGTAGACAGAAACCAGTTCTTC. It yields the protein CACSYSNSVDRNQFF.

The gene calls are TRBV5-1 and TRBJ1-1, with D possibly being TRBD1 (5 bases). Trimming took off 2 bases at V and 1 base at J, with 9 bases between the two ends. The CDR3 loop spans 14 amino acids. The germline V gene encodes CDR1 SGHRS and CDR2 YFSETQ. Here the CDR3 reads CASSFDSQNTEAFF. DNA for the CDR3: TGCGCCAGCAGCTTTGACAGCCAGAACACTGAAGCTTTCTTT.

The V call is TRBV6-2 or TRBV6-3, the J call TRBJ1-5, with 7 nucleotides matching TRBD1. V dropped 4 bases and J dropped 1; count of bases not matched to a gene: 4. There are 15 residues in the CDR3. Germline V gene lookup returns CDR1 MNHEY and CDR2 SVGEGT. The CDR3 loop is CASSWGQTSNQPQHF. DNA for the CDR3: TGTGCCAGCAGTTGGGGACAGACCAGCAATCAGCCCCAGCATTTT.